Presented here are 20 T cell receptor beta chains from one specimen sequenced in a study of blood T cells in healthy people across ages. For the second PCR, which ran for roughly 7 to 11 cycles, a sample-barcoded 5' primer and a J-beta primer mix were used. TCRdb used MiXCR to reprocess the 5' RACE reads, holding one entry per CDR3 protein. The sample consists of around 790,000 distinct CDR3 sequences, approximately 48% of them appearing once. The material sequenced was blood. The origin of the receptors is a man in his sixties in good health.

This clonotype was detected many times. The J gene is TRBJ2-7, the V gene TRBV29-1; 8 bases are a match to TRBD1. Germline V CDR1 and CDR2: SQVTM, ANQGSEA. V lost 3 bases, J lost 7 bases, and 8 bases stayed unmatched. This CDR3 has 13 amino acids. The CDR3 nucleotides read TGCAGCGTTGATGGGCAGGGGGCCGGTGAGCAGTACTTC. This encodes CSVDGQGAGEQYF.

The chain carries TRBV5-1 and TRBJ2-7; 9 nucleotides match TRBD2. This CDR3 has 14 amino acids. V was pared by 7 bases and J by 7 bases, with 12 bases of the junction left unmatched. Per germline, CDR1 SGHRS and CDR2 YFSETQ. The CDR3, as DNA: TGCGCCAGCCGGCCGGGACTAGCAACGTGGGAGCAGTACTTC. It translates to CASRPGLATWEQYF.

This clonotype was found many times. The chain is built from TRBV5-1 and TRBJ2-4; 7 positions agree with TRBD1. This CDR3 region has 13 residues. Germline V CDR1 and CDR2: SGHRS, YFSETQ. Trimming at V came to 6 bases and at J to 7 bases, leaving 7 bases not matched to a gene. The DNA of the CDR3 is TGCGCCAGCAATGAGGGGGCCGGGAACATTCAGTACTTC. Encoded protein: CASNEGAGNIQYF.

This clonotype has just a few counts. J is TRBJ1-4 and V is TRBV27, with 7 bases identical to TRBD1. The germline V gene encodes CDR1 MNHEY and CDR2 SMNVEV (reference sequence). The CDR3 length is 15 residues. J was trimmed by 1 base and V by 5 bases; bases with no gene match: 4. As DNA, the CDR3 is TGTGCCAGCAGTCCGAGGGACAGAACTAATGAAAAACTGTTTTTT. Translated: CASSPRDRTNEKLFF.

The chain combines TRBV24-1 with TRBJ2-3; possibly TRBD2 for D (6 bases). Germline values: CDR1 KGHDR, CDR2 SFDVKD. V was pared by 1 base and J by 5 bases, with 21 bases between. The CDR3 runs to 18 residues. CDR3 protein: CATSDFQGGAGSGDTQYF. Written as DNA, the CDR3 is TGTGCCACCAGTGATTTTCAAGGAGGTGCGGGGTCTGGAGATACGCAGTATTTT.

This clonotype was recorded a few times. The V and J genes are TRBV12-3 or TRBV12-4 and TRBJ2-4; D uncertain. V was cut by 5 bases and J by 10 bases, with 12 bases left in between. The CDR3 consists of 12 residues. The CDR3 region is CASSTLRQIQYF. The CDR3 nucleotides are TGTGCCAGCAGTACCCTCAGGCAGATTCAGTACTTC.

This CDR3 is CASSWGLAGFYEQYF. The CDR3 coding sequence is TGTGCCAGCAGCTGGGGACTAGCGGGCTTCTACGAGCAGTACTTC. The chain employs TRBV7-2 and TRBJ2-7; 12 bases are a match to TRBD2. Germline CDR1 is SGHTA and CDR2 is FQGNSA. The CDR3 totals 15 residues. Losses at the gene ends were 4 bases for V and 3 bases for J; bases not matched to a gene: 4.

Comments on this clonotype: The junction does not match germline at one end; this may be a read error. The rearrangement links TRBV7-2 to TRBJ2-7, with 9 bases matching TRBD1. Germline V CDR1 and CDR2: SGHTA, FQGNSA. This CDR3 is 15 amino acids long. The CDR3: CASSGTGGPFYERYF. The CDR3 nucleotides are TGTGCCAGCAGCGGAACAGGGGGCCCATTTTACGAGCGGTACTTC.

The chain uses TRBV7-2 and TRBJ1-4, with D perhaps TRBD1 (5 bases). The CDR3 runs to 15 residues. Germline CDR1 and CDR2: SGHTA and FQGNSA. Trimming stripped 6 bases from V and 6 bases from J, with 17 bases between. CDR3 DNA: TGTGCCAGCAGGAAAAAGGGGTTTGGGGATGAAAAACTGTTTTTT. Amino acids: CASRKKGFGDEKLFF.

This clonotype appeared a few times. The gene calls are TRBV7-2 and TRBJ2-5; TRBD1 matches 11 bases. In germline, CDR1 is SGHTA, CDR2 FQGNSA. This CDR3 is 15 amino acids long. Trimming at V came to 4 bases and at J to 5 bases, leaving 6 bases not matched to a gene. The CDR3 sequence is CASSSQGQGAETQYF. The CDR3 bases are TGTGCCAGCAGCTCACAAGGACAGGGGGCTGAGACCCAGTACTTC.

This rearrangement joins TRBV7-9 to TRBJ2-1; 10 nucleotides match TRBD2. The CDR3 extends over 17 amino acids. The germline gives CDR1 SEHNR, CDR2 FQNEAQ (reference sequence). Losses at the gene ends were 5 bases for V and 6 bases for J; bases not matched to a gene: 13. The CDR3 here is CASSPRVAGGQGNEQFF. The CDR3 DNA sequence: TGTGCCAGCAGCCCTAGGGTAGCGGGGGGCCAGGGCAATGAGCAGTTCTTC. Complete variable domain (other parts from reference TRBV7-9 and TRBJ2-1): DTGVSQNPRHKITKRGQNVTFRCDPISEHNRLYWYRQTLGQGPEFLTYFQNEAQLEKSRLLSDRFSAERPKGSFSTLEIQRTEQGDSAMYLCASSPRVAGGQGNEQFFGPGTRLTVL.

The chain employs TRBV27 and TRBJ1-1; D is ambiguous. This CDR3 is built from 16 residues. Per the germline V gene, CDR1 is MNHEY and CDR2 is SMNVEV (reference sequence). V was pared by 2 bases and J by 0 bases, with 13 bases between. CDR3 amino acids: CASSLGQTIMNTEAFF. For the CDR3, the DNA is TGTGCCAGCAGTTTAGGGCAGACTATCATGAACACTGAAGCTTTCTTT.

The CDR3 sequence is CSARPSGVNTEAFF. The CDR3 DNA follows: TGCAGTGCTAGACCAAGTGGGGTGAACACTGAAGCTTTCTTT. The rearrangement joins TRBV20-1 to TRBJ1-1; D is unclear. V dropped 2 bases and J dropped 0 bases, with 10 bases sitting between them. The CDR3 extends over 14 amino acids. The germline V gene has CDR1 DFQATT and CDR2 SNEGSKA (reference sequence).

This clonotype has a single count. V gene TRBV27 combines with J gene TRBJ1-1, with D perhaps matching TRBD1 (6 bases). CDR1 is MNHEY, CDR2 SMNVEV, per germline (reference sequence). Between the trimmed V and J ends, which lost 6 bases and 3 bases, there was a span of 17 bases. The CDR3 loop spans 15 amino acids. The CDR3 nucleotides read TGTGCCAGCAGCGAGACGGACAGTGCGTACACTGAAGCTTTCTTT. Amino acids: CASSETDSAYTEAFF.

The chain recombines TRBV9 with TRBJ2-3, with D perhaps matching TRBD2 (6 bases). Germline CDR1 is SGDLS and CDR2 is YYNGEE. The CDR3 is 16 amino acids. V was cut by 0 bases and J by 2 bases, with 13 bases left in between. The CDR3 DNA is TGTGCCAGCAGCGTAGGGGCGGGGCCCTACACAGATACGCAGTATTTT. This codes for CASSVGAGPYTDTQYF.

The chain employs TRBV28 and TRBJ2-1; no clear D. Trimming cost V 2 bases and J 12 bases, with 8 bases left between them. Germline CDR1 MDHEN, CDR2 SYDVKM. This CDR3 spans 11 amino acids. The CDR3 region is CASSLRCGQFF. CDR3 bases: TGTGCCAGCAGTTTACGGTGCGGGCAGTTCTTC.

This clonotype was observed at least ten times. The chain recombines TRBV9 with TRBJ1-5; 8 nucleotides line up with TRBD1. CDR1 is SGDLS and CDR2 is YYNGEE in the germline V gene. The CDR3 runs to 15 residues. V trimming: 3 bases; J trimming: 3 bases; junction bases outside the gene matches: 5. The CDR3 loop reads CASSATGGSNQPQHF. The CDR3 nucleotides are TGTGCCAGCAGCGCCACAGGGGGTTCCAATCAGCCCCAGCATTTT.

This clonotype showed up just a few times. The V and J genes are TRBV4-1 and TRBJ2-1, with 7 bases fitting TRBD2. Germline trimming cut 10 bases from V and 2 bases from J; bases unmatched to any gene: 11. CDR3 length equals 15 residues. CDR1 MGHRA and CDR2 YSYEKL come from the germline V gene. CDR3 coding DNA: TGCGCCACCGCTCCGCGGGGGTTAGCCTACAATGAGCAGTTCTTC. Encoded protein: CATAPRGLAYNEQFF.

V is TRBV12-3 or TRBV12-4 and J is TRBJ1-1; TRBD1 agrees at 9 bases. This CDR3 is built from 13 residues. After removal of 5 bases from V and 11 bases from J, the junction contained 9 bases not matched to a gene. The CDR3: CASSGGQGLQAFF. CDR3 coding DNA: TGTGCCAGCAGTGGGGGACAGGGCCTACAGGCTTTCTTT.

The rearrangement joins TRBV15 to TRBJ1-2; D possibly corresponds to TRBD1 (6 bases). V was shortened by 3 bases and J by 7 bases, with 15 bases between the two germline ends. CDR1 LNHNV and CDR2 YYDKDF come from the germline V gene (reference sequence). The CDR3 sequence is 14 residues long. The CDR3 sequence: CATSSPSGAGGYTF. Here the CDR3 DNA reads TGTGCCACCAGCAGTCCTTCAGGGGCTGGTGGCTACACCTTC.